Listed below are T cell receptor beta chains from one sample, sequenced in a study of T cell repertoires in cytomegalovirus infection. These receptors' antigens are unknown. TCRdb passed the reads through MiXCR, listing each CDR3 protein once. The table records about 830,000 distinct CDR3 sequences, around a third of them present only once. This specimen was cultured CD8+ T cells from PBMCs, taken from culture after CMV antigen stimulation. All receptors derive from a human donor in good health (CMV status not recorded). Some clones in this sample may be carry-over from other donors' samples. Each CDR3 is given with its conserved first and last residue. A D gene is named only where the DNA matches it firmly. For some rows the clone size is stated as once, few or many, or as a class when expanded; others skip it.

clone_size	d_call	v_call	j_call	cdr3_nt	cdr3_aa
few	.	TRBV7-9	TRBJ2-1	TGTGCCAGCAGCTCCCCAACGGGGGTAACCTACAATGAGCAGTTCTTC	CASSSPTGVTYNEQFF
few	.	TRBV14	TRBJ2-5	TGTGCCAGCAGCCATCCACAGGGAATCGAAGAGACCCAGTACTTC	CASSHPQGIEETQYF
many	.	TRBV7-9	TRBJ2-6	TGTGCCCCGGGCGACAGGCCATCGGGGCCTTCTCCTTCTGGGGCCAACGTCCTGACTTTC	CAPGDRPSGPSPSGANVLTF
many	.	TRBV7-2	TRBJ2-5	TGTGCCAGCAGCCTAACGAGGGGTTTTAAACAAGAGACCCAGTACTTC	CASSLTRGFKQETQYF
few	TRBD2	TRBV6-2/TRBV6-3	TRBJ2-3	TGTGCCAGCACAACTAGCGGGGGAACAGATACGCAGTATTTT	CASTTSGGTDTQYF
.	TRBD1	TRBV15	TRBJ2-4	TGTGCCACCAGCAGGGCTTTTCTGGGACAGGGGGAAAACATTCAGTACTTC	CATSRAFLGQGENIQYF
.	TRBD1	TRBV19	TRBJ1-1	TGTGCCAGTAGTATAGGGGACAGGTGGATGGACACTGAAGCTTTCTTT	CASSIGDRWMDTEAFF
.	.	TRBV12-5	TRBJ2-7	TGTACTAGTGGCTCCGTCTACGAGCAGTACTTC	CTSGSVYEQYF
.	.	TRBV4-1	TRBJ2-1	TGCGCCAGCAGCCTACTTCCCGACAGGTACAATGAGCAGTTCTTC	CASSLLPDRYNEQFF
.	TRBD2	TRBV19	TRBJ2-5	TGTGCCAGTAGGGCGGGAGGGACCCAGTACTTC	CASRAGGTQYF
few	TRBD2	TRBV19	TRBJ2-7	TGTGCCAGTAGGAGATGGAAACTAGCGGGGGGACCAGCAGTTTACGAGCAGTACTTC	CASRRWKLAGGPAVYEQYF
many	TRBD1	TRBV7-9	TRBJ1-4	TGTGCCAGCAGCCCCCACCCGGGACAGCCAAATGAAAAACTGTTTTTT	CASSPHPGQPNEKLFF
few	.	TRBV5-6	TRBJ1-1	TGTGCCAGCAGCCCCTGGACGGACCCCAGACAGGAAGCTTTCTTT	CASSPWTDPRQEAFF
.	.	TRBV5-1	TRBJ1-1	TGCGCCAGCAGCCACGGGACTATGAACACTGAAGCTTTCTTT	CASSHGTMNTEAFF
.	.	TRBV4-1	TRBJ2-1	TGCGCCAGCAGCCAAGAGGAAGGGGCCACTAGCAATGAGCAGTTCTTC	CASSQEEGATSNEQFF
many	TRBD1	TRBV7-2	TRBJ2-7	TGTGCCAGCAGCTCGCCTTACACGGGACAGGCGTCCTACGAGCAGTACTTC	CASSSPYTGQASYEQYF
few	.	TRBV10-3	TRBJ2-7	TGTGCCATCAGTGAGTCGATCCGAGACAGCGGATCCTACGAGCAGTACTTC	CAISESIRDSGSYEQYF
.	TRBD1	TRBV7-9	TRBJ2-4	TGTGCCAGCGCCGGACAGGGTTTATGCATTCAGTACTTC	CASAGQGLCIQYF
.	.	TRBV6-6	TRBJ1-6	TGTGCCAGCACCGAAGGGCAGTCGAGGTCCTATAATTCACCCCTCCACTTT	CASTEGQSRSYNSPLHF
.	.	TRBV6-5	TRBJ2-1	TGTGCCAGCGGAGTAGCCAGCTCCTACAATGAGCAGTTCTTC	CASGVASSYNEQFF
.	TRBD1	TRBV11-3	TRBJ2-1	TGTGCCAGCAGCTTAGGGGACAGGGGTCCCTACAATGAGCAGTTCTTC	CASSLGDRGPYNEQFF
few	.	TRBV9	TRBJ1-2	TGTGCCAGCAGCGACTACGGAGGGCCTACTAACTATGGCTACACCTTC	CASSDYGGPTNYGYTF
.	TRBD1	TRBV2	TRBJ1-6	TGTGCCAGCAGTTACCGGGACAGGGAAGCTTTGGGGATTTCATCCCTCCACTTT	CASSYRDREALGISSLHF
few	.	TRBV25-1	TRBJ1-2	TGTGCCAGCACGGGTACTAACTATGGCTACACCTTC	CASTGTNYGYTF
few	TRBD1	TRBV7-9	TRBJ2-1	TGTGCCAGCAGCTTAGTGGCAGGGGCGCTCAGGGGGCCCTACAATGAGCAGTTCTTC	CASSLVAGALRGPYNEQFF
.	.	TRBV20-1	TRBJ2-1	TGCAGTGCTAGGGACAGAAAAAACTACAATGAGCAGTTCTTC	CSARDRKNYNEQFF
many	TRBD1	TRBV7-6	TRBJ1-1	TGTGCCAGCAGCTTAAGGGGGACAGGGGGCATGAACACTGAAGCTTTCTTT	CASSLRGTGGMNTEAFF
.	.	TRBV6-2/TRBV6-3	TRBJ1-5	TGTGCCAGCAGTCGTAAGAGAGCGGACTATAGCAATCAGCCCCAGCATTTT	CASSRKRADYSNQPQHF
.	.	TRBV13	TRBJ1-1	TGTGCCAGCAGGGACGGAGACTTATTCGCTGAAGCTTTCTTT	CASRDGDLFAEAFF
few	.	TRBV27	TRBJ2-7	TGTGCCAGCAGTACGGGGGGCCTAACAGGGTTTCATTCCTACGAGCAGTACTTC	CASSTGGLTGFHSYEQYF
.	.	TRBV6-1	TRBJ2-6	TGTGCCAGCGTAGTCGGGGCCAACGTCCTGACTTTC	CASVVGANVLTF
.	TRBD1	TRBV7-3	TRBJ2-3	TGTGCCAGCAGCGGGACGACAGGGATAGAGGATACGCAGTATTTT	CASSGTTGIEDTQYF
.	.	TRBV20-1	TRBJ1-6	TGCAGTGCTAGAGGGGCAGGTTATAATTCACCCCTCCACTTT	CSARGAGYNSPLHF
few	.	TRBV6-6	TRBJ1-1	TGTGCCAGCACCAAGGGTTGGAACACTGAAGCTTTCTTT	CASTKGWNTEAFF
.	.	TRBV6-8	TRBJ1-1	TGTGCCAGCAGACAGGGTCCCACTGAAGCTTTCTTT	CASRQGPTEAFF
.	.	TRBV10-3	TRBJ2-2	TGTGCCATCAGTATGGGCGGGGAGCTGTTTTTT	CAISMGGELFF
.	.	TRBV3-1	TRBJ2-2	TGTGCCAGCAGCCAGCACAGACAGGGAGGGACCGGGGAGCTGTTTTTT	CASSQHRQGGTGELFF
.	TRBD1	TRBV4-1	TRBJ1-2	TGCGCCAGCAGCCAAGTACAGGGGGCGGACTATGGCTACACCTTC	CASSQVQGADYGYTF
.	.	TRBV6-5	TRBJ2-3	TGTGCCAGCAGTTACTCCTCGGGGCCCCGCACAGATACGCAGTATTTT	CASSYSSGPRTDTQYF
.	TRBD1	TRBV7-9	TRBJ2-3	TGTGCCAGCAGCTCGGTTCAGGGGGACACAGATACGCAGTATTTT	CASSSVQGDTDTQYF
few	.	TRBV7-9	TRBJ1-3	TGTGCCAGCAGCCCTGGGACACTCTCCTCTGGAAACACCATATATTTT	CASSPGTLSSGNTIYF
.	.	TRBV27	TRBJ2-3	TGTGCCAGCAGTTCCCTGGCAGGGGCGATGACAGATACGCAGTATTTT	CASSSLAGAMTDTQYF
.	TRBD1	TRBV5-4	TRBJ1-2	TGTGCCAGCACCCAAAGAGGGGGCAGGATCTATGGCTACACCTTC	CASTQRGGRIYGYTF
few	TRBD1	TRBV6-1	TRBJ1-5	TGTGCCAGCAGTGACACAGGGGGCTCCTGGCCCCAGCATTTT	CASSDTGGSWPQHF
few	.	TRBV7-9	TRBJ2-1	TGTGCCAGCTTAGGCGCGACCGGGGGCTTTCGGGACAACAATGAGCAGTTCTTC	CASLGATGGFRDNNEQFF
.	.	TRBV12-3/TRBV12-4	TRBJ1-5	TGTGTCAGCAGCCACGACACCCGAGGCTATCAGCCCCGGCATTTT	CVSSHDTRGYQPRHF
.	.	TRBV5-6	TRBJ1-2	TGTGCCAGCAGCTTGGCCTCCCAGGGAGGGGCCCGTGGCTACACCTTC	CASSLASQGGARGYTF
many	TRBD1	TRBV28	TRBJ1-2	TGTGCCAGCAGTGTACAGGGGCCCTATGGCTACACCTTC	CASSVQGPYGYTF
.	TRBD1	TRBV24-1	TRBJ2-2	TGTGCCACCAGAACCACAGGGGCCGGGGAGCTGTTTTTT	CATRTTGAGELFF
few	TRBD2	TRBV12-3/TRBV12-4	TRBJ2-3	TGTGCCAGCAGTTTATCCCGCGGGGGAGCTAGCACAGATACGCAGTATTTT	CASSLSRGGASTDTQYF
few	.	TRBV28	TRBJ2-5	TGTGCCAGCAGAAATAATCGCCTGGGGACCCAGTACTTC	CASRNNRLGTQYF
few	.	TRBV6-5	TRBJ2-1	TGTGCCAGCAGTTATTCGAAAGGGGCCCTTGACAATGAGCAGTTCTTC	CASSYSKGALDNEQFF
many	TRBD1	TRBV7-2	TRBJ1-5	TGTGCCAGCAGCTTACAACAGGGGGCCGGTCAGCCCCAGCATTTT	CASSLQQGAGQPQHF
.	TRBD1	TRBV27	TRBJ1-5	TGTGCCAGCAGTTTAGGGGGGGCAGGGGGGGATCAGCCCCAGCATTTT	CASSLGGAGGDQPQHF
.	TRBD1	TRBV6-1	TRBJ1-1	TGTGCCATCGGGGACAGTTTGAACACTGAAGCTTTCTTT	CAIGDSLNTEAFF